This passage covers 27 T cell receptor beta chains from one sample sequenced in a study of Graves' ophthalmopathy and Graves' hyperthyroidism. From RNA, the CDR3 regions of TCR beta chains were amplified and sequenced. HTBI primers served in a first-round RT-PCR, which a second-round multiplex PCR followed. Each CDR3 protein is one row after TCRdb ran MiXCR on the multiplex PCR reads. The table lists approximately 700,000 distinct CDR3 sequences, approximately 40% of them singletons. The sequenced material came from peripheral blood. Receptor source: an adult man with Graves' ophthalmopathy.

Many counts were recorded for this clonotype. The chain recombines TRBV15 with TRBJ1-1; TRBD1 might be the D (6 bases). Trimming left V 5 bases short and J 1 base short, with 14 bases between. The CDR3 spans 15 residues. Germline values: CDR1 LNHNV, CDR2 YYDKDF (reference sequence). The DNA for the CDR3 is TGTGCCACCAGCCCCGGACGGGGGCGGAACACTGAAGCTTTCTTT. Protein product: CATSPGRGRNTEAFF.

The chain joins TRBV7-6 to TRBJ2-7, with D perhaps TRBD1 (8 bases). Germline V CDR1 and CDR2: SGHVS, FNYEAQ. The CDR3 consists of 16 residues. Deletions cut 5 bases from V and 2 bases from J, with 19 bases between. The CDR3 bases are TGTGCCAGCAGCCAGAGCGGGGACAGGTCAACCTACGAGCAGTACTTC. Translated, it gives CASSQSGDRSTYEQYF.

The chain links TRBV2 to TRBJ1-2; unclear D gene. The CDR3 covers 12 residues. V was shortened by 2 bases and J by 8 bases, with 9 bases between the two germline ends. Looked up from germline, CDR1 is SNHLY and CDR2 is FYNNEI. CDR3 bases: TGTGCCAGCAGTGAACCCCAACGAGGCTACACCTTC. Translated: CASSEPQRGYTF.

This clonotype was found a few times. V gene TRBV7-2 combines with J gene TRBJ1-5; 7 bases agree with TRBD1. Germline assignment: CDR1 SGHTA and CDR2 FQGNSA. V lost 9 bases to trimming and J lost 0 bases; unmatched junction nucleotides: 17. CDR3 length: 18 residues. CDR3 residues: CARQTGQTECYSNQPQHF. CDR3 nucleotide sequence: TGTGCCAGGCAGACGGGACAGACCGAATGCTATAGCAATCAGCCCCAGCATTTT.

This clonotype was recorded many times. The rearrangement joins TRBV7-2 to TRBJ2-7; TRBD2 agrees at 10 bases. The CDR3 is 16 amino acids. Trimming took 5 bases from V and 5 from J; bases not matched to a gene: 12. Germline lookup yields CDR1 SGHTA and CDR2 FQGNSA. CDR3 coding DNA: TGTGCCAGCAGCCACTGGACTAGCGGCCCACTACACGAGCAGTACTTC. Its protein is CASSHWTSGPLHEQYF.

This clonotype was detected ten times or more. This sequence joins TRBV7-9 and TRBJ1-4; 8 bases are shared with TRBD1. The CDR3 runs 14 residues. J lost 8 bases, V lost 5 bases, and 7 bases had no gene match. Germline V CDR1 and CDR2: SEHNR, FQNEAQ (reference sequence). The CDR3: CASSLGQGGEKLFF. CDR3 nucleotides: TGTGCCAGCAGCCTTGGACAGGGTGGAGAAAAACTGTTTTTT.

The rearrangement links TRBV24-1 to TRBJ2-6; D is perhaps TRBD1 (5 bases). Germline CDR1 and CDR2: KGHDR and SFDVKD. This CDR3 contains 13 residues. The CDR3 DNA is TGTGCGTCGCCAGGGCCTGGGGCCAACGTCCTGACTTTC. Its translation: CASPGPGANVLTF.

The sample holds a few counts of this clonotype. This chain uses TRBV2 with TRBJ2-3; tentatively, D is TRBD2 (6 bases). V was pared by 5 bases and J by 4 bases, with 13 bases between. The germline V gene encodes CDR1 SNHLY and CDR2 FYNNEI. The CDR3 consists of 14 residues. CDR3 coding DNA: TGTGCCAGCAGTCGGGAGAAGAGGGCAGATACGCAGTATTTT. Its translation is CASSREKRADTQYF.

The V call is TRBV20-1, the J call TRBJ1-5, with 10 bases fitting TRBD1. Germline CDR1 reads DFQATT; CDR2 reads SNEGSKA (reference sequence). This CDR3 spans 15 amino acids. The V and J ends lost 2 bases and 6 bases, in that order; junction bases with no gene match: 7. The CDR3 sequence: CSARSTGGSRQPQHF. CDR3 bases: TGCAGTGCTAGATCGACAGGGGGCTCACGTCAGCCCCAGCATTTT.

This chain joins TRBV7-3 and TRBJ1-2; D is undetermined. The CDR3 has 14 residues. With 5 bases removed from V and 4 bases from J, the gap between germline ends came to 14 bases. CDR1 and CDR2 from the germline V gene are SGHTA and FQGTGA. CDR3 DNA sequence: TGTGCCAGCAGCCAACTAACGGGTCCCTATGGCTACACCTTC. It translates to CASSQLTGPYGYTF.

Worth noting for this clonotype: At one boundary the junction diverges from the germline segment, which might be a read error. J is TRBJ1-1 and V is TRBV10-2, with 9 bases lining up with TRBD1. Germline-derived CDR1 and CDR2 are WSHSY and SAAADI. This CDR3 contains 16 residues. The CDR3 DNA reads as TGTGCCAGCAATTACAGGGGGCGTGCGCTTAACACTGAAGCTTTCTTT. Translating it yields CASNYRGRALNTEAFF.

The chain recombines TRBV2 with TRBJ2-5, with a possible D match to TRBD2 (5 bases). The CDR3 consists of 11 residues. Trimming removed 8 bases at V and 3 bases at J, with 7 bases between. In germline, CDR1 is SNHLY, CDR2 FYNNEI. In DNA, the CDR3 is TGTGCCAGCGGGAGTAAAGAGACCCAGTACTTC. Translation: CASGSKETQYF.

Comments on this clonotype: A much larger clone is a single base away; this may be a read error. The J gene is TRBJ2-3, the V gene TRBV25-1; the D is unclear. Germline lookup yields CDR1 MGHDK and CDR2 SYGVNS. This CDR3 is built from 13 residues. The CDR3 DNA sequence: TGTGCCAGCAATGAATTGGGAACAGATACGCAGTATTTT. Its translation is CASNELGTDTQYF.

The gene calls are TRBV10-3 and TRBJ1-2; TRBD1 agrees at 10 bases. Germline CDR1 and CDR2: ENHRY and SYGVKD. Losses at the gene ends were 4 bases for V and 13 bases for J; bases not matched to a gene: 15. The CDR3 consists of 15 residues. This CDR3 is CAISAWGPRQGAVTF. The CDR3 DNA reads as TGTGCCATCAGTGCTTGGGGACCGAGACAGGGGGCTGTCACCTTC.

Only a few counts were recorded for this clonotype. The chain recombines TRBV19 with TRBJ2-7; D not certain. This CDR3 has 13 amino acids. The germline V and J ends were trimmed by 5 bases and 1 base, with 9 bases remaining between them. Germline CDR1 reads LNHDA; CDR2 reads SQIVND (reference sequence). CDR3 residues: CASSYLGSYEQYF. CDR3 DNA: TGTGCCAGTAGTTATCTAGGTTCCTACGAGCAGTACTTC.

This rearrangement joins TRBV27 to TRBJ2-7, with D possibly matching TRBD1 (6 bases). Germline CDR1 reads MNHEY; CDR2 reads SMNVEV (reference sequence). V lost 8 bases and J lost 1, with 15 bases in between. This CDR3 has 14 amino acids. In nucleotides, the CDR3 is TGTGCCAGCCGCCACAGGGCGCCTTCCTACGAGCAGTACTTC. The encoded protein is CASRHRAPSYEQYF.

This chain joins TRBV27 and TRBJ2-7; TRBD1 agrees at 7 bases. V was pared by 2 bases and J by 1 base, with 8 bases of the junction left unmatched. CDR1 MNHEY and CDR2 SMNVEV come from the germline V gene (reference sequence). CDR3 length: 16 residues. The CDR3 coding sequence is TGTGCCAGCAGTTTAGCGCCAGGGGGAGCTTCCTACGAGCAGTACTTC. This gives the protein CASSLAPGGASYEQYF.

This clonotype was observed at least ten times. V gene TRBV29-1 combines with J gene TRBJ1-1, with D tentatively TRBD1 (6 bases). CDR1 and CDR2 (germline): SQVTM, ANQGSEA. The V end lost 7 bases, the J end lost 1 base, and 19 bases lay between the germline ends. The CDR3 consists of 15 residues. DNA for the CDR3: TGCAGCGGGAGGGACAATGGCCAGGGGAACACTGAAGCTTTCTTT. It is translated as CSGRDNGQGNTEAFF.

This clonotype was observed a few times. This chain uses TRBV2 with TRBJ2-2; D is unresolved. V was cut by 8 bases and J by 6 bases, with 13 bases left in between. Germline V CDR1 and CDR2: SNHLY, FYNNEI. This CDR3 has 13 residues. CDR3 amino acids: CASAFGSPGELFF. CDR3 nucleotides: TGTGCCAGCGCGTTTGGGTCTCCCGGGGAGCTGTTTTTT.

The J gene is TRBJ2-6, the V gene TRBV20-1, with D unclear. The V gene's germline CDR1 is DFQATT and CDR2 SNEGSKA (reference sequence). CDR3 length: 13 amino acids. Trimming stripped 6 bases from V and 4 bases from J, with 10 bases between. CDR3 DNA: TGCAGTGCGCTGGGCCAGGGGGCCAACGTCCTGACTTTC. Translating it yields CSALGQGANVLTF.

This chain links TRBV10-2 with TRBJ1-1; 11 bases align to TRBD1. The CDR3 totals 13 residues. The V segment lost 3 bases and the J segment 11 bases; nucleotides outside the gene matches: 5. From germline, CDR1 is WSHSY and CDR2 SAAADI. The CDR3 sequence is CASSEEGDRGAFF. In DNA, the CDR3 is TGCGCCAGCAGTGAAGAGGGGGACAGGGGGGCTTTCTTT.

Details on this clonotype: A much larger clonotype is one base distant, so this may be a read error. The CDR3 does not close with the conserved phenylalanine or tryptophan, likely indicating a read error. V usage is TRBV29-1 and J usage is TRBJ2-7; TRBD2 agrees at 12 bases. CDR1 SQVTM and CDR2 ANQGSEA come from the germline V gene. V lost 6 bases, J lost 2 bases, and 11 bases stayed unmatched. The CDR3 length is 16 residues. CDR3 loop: CSVALELAGGPYEQYL. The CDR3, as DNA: TGCAGCGTCGCCCTAGAACTAGCGGGGGGTCCCTACGAGCAGTACCTC.

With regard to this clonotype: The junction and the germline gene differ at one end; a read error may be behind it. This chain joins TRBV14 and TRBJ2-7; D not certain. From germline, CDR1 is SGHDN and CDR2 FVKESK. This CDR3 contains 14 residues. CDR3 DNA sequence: TGTGTCAGCAGCCAAGGAATCGGCCCCTACGAGCAGTACTTC. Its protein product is CVSSQGIGPYEQYF.

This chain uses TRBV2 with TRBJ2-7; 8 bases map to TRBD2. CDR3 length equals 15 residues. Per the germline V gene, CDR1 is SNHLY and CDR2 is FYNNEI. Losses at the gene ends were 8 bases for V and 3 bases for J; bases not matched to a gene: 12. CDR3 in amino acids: CASHGASGSFYEQYF. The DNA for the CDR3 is TGTGCCAGCCATGGGGCTAGCGGGTCGTTCTACGAGCAGTACTTC.

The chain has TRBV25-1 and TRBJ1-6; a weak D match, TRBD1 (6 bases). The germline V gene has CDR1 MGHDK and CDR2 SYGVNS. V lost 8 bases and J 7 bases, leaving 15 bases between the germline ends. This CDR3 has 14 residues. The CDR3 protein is CASQPGQLNSPLHF. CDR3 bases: TGTGCCAGCCAGCCGGGACAATTAAATTCACCCCTCCACTTT. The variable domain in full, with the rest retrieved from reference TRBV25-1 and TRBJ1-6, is EADIYQTPRYLVIGTGKKITLECSQTMGHDKMYWYQQDPGMELHLIHYSYGVNSTEKGDLSSESTVSRIRTEHFPLTLESARPSHTSQYLCASQPGQLNSPLHFGNGTRLTVT.

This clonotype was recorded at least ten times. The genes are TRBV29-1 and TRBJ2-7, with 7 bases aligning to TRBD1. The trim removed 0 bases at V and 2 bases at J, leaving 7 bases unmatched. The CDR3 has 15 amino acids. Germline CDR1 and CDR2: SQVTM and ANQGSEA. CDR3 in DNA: TGCAGCGTTGAAGATCATCCAGGGGGTGCCTACGAGCAGTACTTC. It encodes CSVEDHPGGAYEQYF.

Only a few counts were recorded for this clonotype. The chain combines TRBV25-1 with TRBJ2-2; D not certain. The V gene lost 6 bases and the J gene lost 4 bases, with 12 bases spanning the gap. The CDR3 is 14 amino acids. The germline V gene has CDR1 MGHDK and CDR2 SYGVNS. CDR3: CASSQDTVTGELFF. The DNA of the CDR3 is TGTGCCAGCAGCCAAGATACCGTCACCGGGGAGCTGTTTTTT.